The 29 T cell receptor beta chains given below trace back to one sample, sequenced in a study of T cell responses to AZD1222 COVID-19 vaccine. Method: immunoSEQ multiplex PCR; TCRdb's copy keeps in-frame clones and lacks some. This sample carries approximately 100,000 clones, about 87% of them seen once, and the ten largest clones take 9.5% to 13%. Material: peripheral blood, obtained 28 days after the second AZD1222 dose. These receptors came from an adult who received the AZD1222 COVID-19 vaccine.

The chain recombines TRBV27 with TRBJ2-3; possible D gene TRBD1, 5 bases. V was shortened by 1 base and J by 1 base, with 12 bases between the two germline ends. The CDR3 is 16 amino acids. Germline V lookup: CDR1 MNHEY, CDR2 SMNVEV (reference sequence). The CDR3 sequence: CASSLFRAGGTDTQYF. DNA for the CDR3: TGTGCCAGCAGTTTATTCAGGGCCGGTGGCACAGATACGCAGTATTTT.

The CDR3 loop reads CSVDLLSPLGNTGELFF. The DNA for the CDR3 is TGCAGCGTTGACCTGCTCTCACCCTTGGGGAACACCGGGGAGCTGTTTTTT. The chain employs TRBV29-1 and TRBJ2-2; D gene uncertain. V lost 3 bases and J lost 1, with 18 bases in between. This CDR3 has 17 residues. From germline, CDR1 is SQVTM and CDR2 ANQGSEA.

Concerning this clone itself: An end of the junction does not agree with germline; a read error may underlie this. CDR3 nucleotides: TGTGCCAGCAGTACCAGTAGGGCCCCTACTAACTATAGCTACACCTTC. Translated, it gives CASSTSRAPTNYSYTF. V usage is TRBV27 and J usage is TRBJ1-2; D is unclear. Germline-derived CDR1 and CDR2 are MNHEY and SMNVEV (reference sequence). The CDR3 has 16 residues.

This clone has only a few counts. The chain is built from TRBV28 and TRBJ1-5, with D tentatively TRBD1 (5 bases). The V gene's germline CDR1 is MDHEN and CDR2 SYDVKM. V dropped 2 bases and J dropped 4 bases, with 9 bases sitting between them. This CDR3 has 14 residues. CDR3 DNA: TGTGCCAGCAGTTTACTAGGGGAAAATCAGCCCCAGCATTTT. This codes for CASSLLGENQPQHF. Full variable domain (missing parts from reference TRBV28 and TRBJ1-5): DVKVTQSSRYLVKRTGEKVFLECVQDMDHENMFWYRQDPGLGLRLIYFSYDVKMKEKGDIPEGYSVSREKKERFSLILESASTNQTSMYLCASSLLGENQPQHFGDGTRLSIL.

CDR3 residues: CASSPISTSGSFYEQYF. CDR3 nucleotide sequence: TGTGCCAGCAGCCCTATTTCGACTAGCGGGAGTTTCTACGAGCAGTACTTC. The chain carries TRBV7-8 and TRBJ2-7, with TRBD2 matching 12 bases. The CDR3 spans 17 residues. V lost 5 bases and J lost 3; bases outside the gene matches: 11. Germline V gene sequence: CDR1 SGHVS, CDR2 FQNEAQ.

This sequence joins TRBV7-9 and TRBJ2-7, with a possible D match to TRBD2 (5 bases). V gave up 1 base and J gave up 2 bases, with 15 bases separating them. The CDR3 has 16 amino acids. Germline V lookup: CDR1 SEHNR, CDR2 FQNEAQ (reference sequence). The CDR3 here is CASSLVVGQRPYEQYF. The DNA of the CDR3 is TGTGCCAGCAGCTTAGTAGTAGGCCAGCGGCCCTACGAGCAGTACTTC. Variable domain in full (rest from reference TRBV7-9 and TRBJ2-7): DTGVSQNPRHKITKRGQNVTFRCDPISEHNRLYWYRQTLGQGPEFLTYFQNEAQLEKSRLLSDRFSAERPKGSFSTLEIQRTEQGDSAMYLCASSLVVGQRPYEQYFGPGTRLTVT.

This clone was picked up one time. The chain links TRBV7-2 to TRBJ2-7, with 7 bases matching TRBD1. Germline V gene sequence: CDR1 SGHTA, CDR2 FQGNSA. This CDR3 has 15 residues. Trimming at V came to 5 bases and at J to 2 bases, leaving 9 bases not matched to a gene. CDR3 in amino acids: CASSIRDRGAYEQYF. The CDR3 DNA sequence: TGTGCCAGCAGCATCCGGGACAGAGGCGCCTACGAGCAGTACTTC.

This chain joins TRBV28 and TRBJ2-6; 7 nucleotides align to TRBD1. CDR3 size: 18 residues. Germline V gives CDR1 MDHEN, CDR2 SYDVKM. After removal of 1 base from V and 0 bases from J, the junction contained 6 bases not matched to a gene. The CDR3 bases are TGTGCCAGCAGTTTATCCGGGACAGCCTACTCTGGGGCCAACGTCCTGACTTTC. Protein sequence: CASSLSGTAYSGANVLTF.

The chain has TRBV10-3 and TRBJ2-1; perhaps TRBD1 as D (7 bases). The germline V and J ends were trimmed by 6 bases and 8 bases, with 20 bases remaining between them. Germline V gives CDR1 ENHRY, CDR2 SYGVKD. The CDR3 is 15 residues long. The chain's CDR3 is CAIRTDRVGGDEQFF. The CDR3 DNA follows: TGTGCCATCAGGACCGACAGGGTCGGGGGCGATGAGCAGTTCTTC.

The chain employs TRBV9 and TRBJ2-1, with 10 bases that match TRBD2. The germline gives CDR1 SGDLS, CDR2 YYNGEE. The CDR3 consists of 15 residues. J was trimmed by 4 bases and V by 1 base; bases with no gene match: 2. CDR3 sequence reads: CASSVSGGGYNEQFF. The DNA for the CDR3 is TGTGCCAGCAGCGTAAGCGGGGGGGGATACAATGAGCAGTTCTTC.

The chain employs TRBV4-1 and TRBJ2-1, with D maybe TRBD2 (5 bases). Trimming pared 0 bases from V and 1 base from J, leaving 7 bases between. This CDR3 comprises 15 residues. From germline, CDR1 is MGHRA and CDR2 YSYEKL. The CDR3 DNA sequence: TGCGCCAGCAGCCAAGAAGGGAGATCCTACAATGAGCAGTTCTTC. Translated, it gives CASSQEGRSYNEQFF.

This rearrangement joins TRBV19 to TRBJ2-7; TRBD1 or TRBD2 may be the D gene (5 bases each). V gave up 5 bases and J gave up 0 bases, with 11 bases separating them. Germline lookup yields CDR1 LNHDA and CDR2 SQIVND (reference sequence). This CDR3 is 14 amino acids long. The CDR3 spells CASSSRDVSYEQYF. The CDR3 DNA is TGTGCCAGTAGTTCCCGGGACGTCTCCTACGAGCAGTACTTC. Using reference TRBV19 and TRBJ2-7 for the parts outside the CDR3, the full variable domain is DGGITQSPKYLFRKEGQNVTLSCEQNLNHDAMYWYRQDPGQGLRLIYYSQIVNDFQKGDIAEGYSVSREKKESFPLTVTSAQKNPTAFYLCASSSRDVSYEQYFGPGTRLTVT.

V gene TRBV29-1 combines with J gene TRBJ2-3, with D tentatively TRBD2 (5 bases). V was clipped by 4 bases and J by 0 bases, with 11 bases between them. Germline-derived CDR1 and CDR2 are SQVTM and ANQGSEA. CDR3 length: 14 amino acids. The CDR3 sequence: CSVVEGTSTDTQYF. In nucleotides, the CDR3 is TGCAGCGTTGTTGAGGGAACTAGCACAGATACGCAGTATTTT.

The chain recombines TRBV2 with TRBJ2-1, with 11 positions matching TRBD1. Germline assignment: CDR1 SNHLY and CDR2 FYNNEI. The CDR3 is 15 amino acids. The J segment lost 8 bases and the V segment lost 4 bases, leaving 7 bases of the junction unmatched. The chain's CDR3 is CASSAGTGGVDEQFF. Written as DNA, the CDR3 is TGTGCCAGCAGTGCCGGGACAGGGGGTGTCGATGAGCAGTTCTTC.

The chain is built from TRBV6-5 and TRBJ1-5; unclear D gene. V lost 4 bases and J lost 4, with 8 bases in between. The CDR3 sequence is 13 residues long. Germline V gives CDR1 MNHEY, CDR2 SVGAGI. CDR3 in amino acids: CASSSDWNQPQHF. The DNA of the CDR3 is TGTGCCAGCAGTTCGGACTGGAATCAGCCCCAGCATTTT.

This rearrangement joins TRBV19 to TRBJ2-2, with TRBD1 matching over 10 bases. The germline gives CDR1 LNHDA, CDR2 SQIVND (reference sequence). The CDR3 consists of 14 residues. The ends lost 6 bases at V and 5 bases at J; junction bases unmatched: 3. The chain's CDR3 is CASRRDRGTGELFF. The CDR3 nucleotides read TGTGCCAGTAGGCGGGACAGGGGAACCGGGGAGCTGTTTTTT. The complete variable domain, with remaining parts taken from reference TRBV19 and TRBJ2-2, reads DGGITQSPKYLFRKEGQNVTLSCEQNLNHDAMYWYRQDPGQGLRLIYYSQIVNDFQKGDIAEGYSVSREKKESFPLTVTSAQKNPTAFYLCASRRDRGTGELFFGEGSRLTVL.

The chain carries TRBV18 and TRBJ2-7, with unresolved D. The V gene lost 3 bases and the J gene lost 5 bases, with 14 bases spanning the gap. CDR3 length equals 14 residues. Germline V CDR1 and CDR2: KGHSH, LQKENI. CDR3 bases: TGTGCCAGCTCACCTGGTAGAACGGAGAACGAGCAGTACTTC. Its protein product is CASSPGRTENEQYF.

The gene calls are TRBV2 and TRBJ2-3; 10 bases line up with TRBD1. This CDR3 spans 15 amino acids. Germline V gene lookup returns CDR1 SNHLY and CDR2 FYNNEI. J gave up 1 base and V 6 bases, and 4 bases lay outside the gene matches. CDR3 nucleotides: TGTGCCAGCAGAGTCGACAGGGGGCGCACAGATACGCAGTATTTT. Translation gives CASRVDRGRTDTQYF.

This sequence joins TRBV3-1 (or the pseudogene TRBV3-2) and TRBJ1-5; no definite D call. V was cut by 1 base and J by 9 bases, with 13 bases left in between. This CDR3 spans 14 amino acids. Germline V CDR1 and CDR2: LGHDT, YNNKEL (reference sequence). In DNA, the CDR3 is TGTGCCAGCAGCCAAGTTAGGGAGGGATGGCCCCAGCATTTT. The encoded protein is CASSQVREGWPQHF.

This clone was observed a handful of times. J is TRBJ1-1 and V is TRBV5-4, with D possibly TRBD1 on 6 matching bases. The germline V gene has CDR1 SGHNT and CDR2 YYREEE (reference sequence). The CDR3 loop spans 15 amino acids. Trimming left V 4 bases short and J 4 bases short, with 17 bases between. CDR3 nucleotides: TGTGCCAGCAGCCTGGGGGCCAGGGCGGGCACTGAAGCTTTCTTT. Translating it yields CASSLGARAGTEAFF.

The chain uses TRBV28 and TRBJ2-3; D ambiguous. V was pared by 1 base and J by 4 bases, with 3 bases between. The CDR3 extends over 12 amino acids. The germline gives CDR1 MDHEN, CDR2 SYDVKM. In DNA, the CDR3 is TGTGCCAGCAGTTTATCCTCAGATACGCAGTATTTT. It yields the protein CASSLSSDTQYF.

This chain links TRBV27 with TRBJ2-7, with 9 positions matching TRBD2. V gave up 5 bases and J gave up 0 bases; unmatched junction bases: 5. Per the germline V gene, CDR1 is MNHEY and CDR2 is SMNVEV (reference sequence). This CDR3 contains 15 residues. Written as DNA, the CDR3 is TGTGCCAGCAGTACGACTAGCGGATCCTCCTACGAGCAGTACTTC. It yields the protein CASSTTSGSSYEQYF.

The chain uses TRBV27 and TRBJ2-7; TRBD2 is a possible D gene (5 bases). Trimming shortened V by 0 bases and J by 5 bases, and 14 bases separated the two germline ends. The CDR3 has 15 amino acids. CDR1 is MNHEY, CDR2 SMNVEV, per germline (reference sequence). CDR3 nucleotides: TGTGCCAGCAGTTTATCGGCAGGAGAGCGGAACGAGCAGTACTTC. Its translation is CASSLSAGERNEQYF.

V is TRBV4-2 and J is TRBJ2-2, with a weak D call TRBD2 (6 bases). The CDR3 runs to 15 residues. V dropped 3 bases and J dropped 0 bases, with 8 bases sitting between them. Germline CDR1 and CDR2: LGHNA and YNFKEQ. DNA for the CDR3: TGTGCCAGCAGCCAGGGGGGAGCGAACACCGGGGAGCTGTTTTTT. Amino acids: CASSQGGANTGELFF.

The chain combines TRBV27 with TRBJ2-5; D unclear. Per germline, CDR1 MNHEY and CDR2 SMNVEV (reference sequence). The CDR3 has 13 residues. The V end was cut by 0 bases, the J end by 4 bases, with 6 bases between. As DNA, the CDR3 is TGTGCCAGCAGTTTATCGATAGGAGAGACCCAGTACTTC. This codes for CASSLSIGETQYF.

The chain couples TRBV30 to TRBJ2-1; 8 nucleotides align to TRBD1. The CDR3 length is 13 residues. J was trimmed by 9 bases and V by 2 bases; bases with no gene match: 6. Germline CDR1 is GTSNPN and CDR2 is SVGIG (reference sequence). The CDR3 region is CAWSSGTGTEQFF. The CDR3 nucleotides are TGTGCCTGGAGTTCCGGGACAGGTACTGAGCAGTTCTTC.

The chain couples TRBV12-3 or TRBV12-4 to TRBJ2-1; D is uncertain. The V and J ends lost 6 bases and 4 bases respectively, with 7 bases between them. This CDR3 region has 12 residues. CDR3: CASSQTYNEQFF. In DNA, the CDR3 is TGTGCCAGCAGCCAGACGTACAATGAGCAGTTCTTC.

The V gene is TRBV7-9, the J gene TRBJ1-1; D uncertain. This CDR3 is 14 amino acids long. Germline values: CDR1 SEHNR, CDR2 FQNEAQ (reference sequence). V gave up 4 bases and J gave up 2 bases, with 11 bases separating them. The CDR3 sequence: CASSSPTANTEAFF. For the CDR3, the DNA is TGTGCCAGCAGCTCCCCCACAGCAAACACTGAAGCTTTCTTT.

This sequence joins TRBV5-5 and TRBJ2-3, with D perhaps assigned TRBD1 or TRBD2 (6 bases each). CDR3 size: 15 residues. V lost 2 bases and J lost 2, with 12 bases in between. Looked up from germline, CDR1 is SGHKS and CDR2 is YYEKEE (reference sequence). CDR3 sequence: CASSFSGGSTDTQYF. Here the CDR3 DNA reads TGTGCCAGCAGCTTTTCCGGGGGCTCCACAGATACGCAGTATTTT. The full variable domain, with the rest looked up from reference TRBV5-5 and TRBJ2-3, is DAGVTQSPTHLIKTRGQQVTLRCSPISGHKSVSWYQQVLGQGPQFIFQYYEKEERGRGNFPDRFSARQFPNYSSELNVNALLLGDSALYLCASSFSGGSTDTQYFGPGTRLTVL.